The sequence of this T cell receptor beta chain was determined in a study of blood T cells in healthy people across ages. Per the germline V gene, CDR1 is PRHDT and CDR2 is FYEKMQ (reference sequence). V lost 6 bases to trimming and J lost 1 base; unmatched junction nucleotides: 5. This CDR3 is built from 16 residues. PBMCs were isolated at a quantity of at least 7 million per sample. Together with a sample-barcoded 5' primer, a J-beta primer mix was included in a second PCR lasting about 7 to 11 cycles. TCRdb reanalysed the 5' RACE reads using MiXCR and keeps one entry per CDR3 protein. The table has around 750,000 distinct CDR3 sequences, around half seen once.

Input material: blood. V gene TRBV13 combines with J gene TRBJ2-1, with TRBD2 identical over 11 bases. The TCR was taken from a man older than 75 in good health. CDR3 sequence (DNA): TGTGCCAGCAGGGTAGCGGGAGGGGGGTCCTACAATGAGCAGTTCTTC. Protein: CASRVAGGGSYNEQFF.